This T cell receptor beta chain was profiled in a study of PD-L1 blockade in urothelial cancer. About the research overall: There were a median of about 140,000 T cells in blood samples.

Germline CDR1 and CDR2: SGHRS and YFSETQ. This CDR3 spans 14 amino acids. With 3 bases clipped from V and 0 bases from J, the junction kept 2 bases outside the gene matches. The number of samples from each patient was between 1 and 8, taken pretreatment and on-treatment. This clone was observed a single time. Sequenced by immunoSEQ multiplex PCR; TCRdb stores in-frame clones only, minus some. The sample carries tens of thousands of clones, 80% to 90% recorded once. This sequence originates from a man aged 50 or older with urothelial cancer. The sequencing here drew on PBMCs, taken around atezolizumab (anti-PD-L1) treatment. This chain uses TRBV5-1 with TRBJ1-1; 7 bases are a match to TRBD1. The CDR3 loop reads CASSWGQLNTEAFF. CDR3 bases: TGCGCCAGCAGCTGGGGACAGCTGAACACTGAAGCTTTCTTT.